This TCR beta chain emerged from a study of blood T cell repertoires in COVID-19. The wider study: The study drew acute and convalescent COVID-19 samples from the United States, Italy and Spain. T cells, B-cell-depleted T cells, or PBMCs supplied cDNA or gDNA.

Original data processing: Nucleated cell counts were estimated from reference gene primer amplification. Method: immunoSEQ multiplex PCR; TCRdb's copy keeps in-frame clones and lacks some. From that table come the V and J calls and clone size; the DNA was used to work out D and trimming. The sample contains about 190,000 clones, around four fifths of which appear only once. The sample taken for sequencing was peripheral blood. This receptor was taken from a woman in her 70s with active or convalescent COVID-19.

This CDR3 reads CASSPKDRGLTDTQYF. The CDR3 DNA reads as TGTGCCAGCTCACCGAAGGACAGGGGTCTCACAGATACGCAGTATTTT. This chain joins TRBV18 and TRBJ2-3; 9 nucleotides match TRBD1. V shed 3 bases, J shed 2 bases, and the junction held 6 bases outside the gene matches. The CDR3 covers 16 residues. Germline CDR1 and CDR2: KGHSH and LQKENI.